These T cell receptor beta chains were read from a single sample in a study of spatial heterogeneity in lung cancer. TCRdb ran MiXCR on the 5' RACE reads and lists one entry per CDR3 protein. The profile shows around 87,000 distinct CDR3 sequences, roughly 12% of them singletons. Here the sequenced sample was PBMCs, taken at surgery. The receptor set was obtained from a male donor with early-stage non-small cell lung cancer. Both conserved end residues are part of each CDR3. A D gene is named only where the DNA matches it firmly. The size of a clone is reported for some rows only, either as once, few or many, or as a class for expanded clones.

DNA	CDR3	size	D	J	V
TGTGCCAGCAGTTTAGCCGAGCCCCCAGAGACCCAGTACTTC	CASSLAEPPETQYF	many	NA	TRBJ2-5	TRBV12-3/TRBV12-4
TGTGCCAGCAGTTACTACGGGACAGGGGGTTACGAGCAGTACTTC	CASSYYGTGGYEQYF	NA	TRBD1	TRBJ2-7	TRBV6-5
TGTGCCATCAAGGGACAGGATTTAAGTGATACTGAAGCTTTCTTT	CAIKGQDLSDTEAFF	few	TRBD1	TRBJ1-1	TRBV10-3
TGTGCCAGCAGCCGGCTCGTAGCGACGAACACCGGGGAGCTGTTTTTT	CASSRLVATNTGELFF	NA	NA	TRBJ2-2	TRBV3-1
TGTGCCAGCAGCCAGGAGACGCCTACAGGGGGACGTGAGCAGTTCTTC	CASSQETPTGGREQFF	many	TRBD1	TRBJ2-1	TRBV14
TGTGCCAGCAGTAGTAGCGGGGGCCCCACAGATACGCAGTATTTT	CASSSSGGPTDTQYF	few	TRBD2	TRBJ2-3	TRBV2
TGTGCCAGCCGGCCGGGGGGGGTAGGCACAGATACGCAGTATTTT	CASRPGGVGTDTQYF	NA	TRBD2	TRBJ2-3	TRBV7-2
TGCGCCAGCAGCCAAGACGGCCCAACTAATGAAAAACTGTTTTTT	CASSQDGPTNEKLFF	NA	NA	TRBJ1-4	TRBV4-3
TGTGCCAGCAGACCCTTGTACTCAGGGACCCAGTACTTC	CASRPLYSGTQYF	few	NA	TRBJ2-5	TRBV7-9
TGCGCCAGCAGCTTGGCCGTGACTCCTCGGCGAGAGACCCAGTACTTC	CASSLAVTPRRETQYF	few	NA	TRBJ2-5	TRBV5-1
TGTGCCAGCAGCGTAGGCAGGGCGGATTCACCCCTCCACTTT	CASSVGRADSPLHF	NA	NA	TRBJ1-6	TRBV9
TGTGCCAGCAGCGGCCGGACTAGCGGGAGATATTCAGATACGCAGTATTTT	CASSGRTSGRYSDTQYF	few	TRBD2	TRBJ2-3	TRBV11-1
TGCGCCAGCAGCTTGCCTACCCGGGAGACCCAGTACTTC	CASSLPTRETQYF	few	NA	TRBJ2-5	TRBV5-1
TGTGCCAGCAGTTCGTCCGGGACAAGAAATGAAAAACTGTTTTTT	CASSSSGTRNEKLFF	NA	NA	TRBJ1-4	TRBV12-3/TRBV12-4
TGTGCCAGCAGCCGAAACCTAGCAACCGCCCCAGATACGCAGTATTTT	CASSRNLATAPDTQYF	NA	NA	TRBJ2-3	TRBV7-9
TGTGCCAGCAGCTCGATGACTAGCGGGATATACAATGAGCAGTTCTTC	CASSSMTSGIYNEQFF	NA	TRBD2	TRBJ2-1	TRBV11-3
TGTGCCAGCAGCCGTGCGCAGGGGAACGAGCAGTACTTC	CASSRAQGNEQYF	many	NA	TRBJ2-7	TRBV4-2
TGTGCCAGCAGTTTAGGCGGACTCGGGGCCCAGCATTTT	CASSLGGLGAQHF	NA	NA	TRBJ1-5	TRBV12-3/TRBV12-4
TGTGCCAGCAGCTCGGACAGGGGCTATGAGACCCAGTACTTC	CASSSDRGYETQYF	few	TRBD1	TRBJ2-5	TRBV7-2
TGTGCCACCAGTGATGCGGGACAGGGTTTGGCCGGGGAGCCGTTTTTT	CATSDAGQGLAGEPFF	NA	TRBD1	TRBJ2-2	TRBV24-1
TGCAGTGCTAGCAGGGGGCAGGACGAGCAGTACTTC	CSASRGQDEQYF	many	TRBD1	TRBJ2-7	TRBV20-1
TGCAGTGCTAGAGATAGGGTCCTTAGGGCCTATGGCTACACCTTC	CSARDRVLRAYGYTF	few	NA	TRBJ1-2	TRBV20-1
TGCGCCAGCAGCAGTGGACAGGGGCGCTACGAGCAGTACTTC	CASSSGQGRYEQYF	few	TRBD1	TRBJ2-7	TRBV5-1
TGTGCCAGCAGCCCCCGACTAGCGGTTAGCTCTGGGGCCAACGTCCTGACTTTC	CASSPRLAVSSGANVLTF	NA	TRBD2	TRBJ2-6	TRBV11-2
TGCAGTGCCCCTCCGAGCTCCTACAATGAGCAGTTCTTC	CSAPPSSYNEQFF	few	NA	TRBJ2-1	TRBV20-1
TGTGCCAGCAGACGTTCCGGCGTCTCAGGGTTTAGCCGGGCTTATCCAGATACGCAGTATTTT	CASRRSGVSGFSRAYPDTQYF	few	NA	TRBJ2-3	TRBV7-9
TGCGCCAGCAGCCAAGATCTTGGGGCAGGAGCTTTCTTT	CASSQDLGAGAFF	NA	NA	TRBJ1-1	TRBV4-3
TGTGCCAGCAGCTTGAGCGGGGACCGCCAAGAGACCCAGTACTTC	CASSLSGDRQETQYF	NA	TRBD2	TRBJ2-5	TRBV5-5
TGTGCCAGTAATCGACAGCGGGACAATCAGCCCCAGCATTTT	CASNRQRDNQPQHF	NA	NA	TRBJ1-5	TRBV19
TGTGCCAGCAGTTTGGAGGGGGGAGGCAATCAGCCCCAGCATTTT	CASSLEGGGNQPQHF	many	NA	TRBJ1-5	TRBV7-2
TGTGCCAGCACCGAAGGCGGGACAGGAGGAAACTATGGCTACACCTTC	CASTEGGTGGNYGYTF	NA	TRBD1	TRBJ1-2	TRBV6-5
TGTGCCATCAGCGGACTAGCGGGGGAGACCGGGGAGCTGTTTTTT	CAISGLAGETGELFF	many	TRBD2	TRBJ2-2	TRBV10-3
TGTGCCAGCAGCCAAGCTATGAACACTGAAGCTTTCTTT	CASSQAMNTEAFF	few	NA	TRBJ1-1	TRBV3-1
TGTGCCACCAGTAGAGCGGAGCGGGGGGGCGGAGATACGCAGTATTTT	CATSRAERGGGDTQYF	NA	TRBD2	TRBJ2-3	TRBV15
TGTGCCAGCAGCCATGGACAGGGCAACATTCAGTACTTC	CASSHGQGNIQYF	many	TRBD1	TRBJ2-4	TRBV4-2
TGTGCCAGCAGCTTAACGCGGGGCTCAGATACGCAGTATTTT	CASSLTRGSDTQYF	few	NA	TRBJ2-3	TRBV7-2
TGTGCCAGCAGCTTTGGGGGGACAGGGGCCTACAATGAGCAGTTCTTC	CASSFGGTGAYNEQFF	few	TRBD1	TRBJ2-1	TRBV7-2
TGCGCCAGCAGCTCAGGGGTGGACCAGCCCCAGCATTTT	CASSSGVDQPQHF	NA	NA	TRBJ1-5	TRBV5-1
TGTGCCAGCAGTTTGCTGGGCGGGTCGTCCTACAATGAGCAGTTCTTC	CASSLLGGSSYNEQFF	many	NA	TRBJ2-1	TRBV7-9
TGTGCCAGCAGCCAGATAGGACAGCTCATTCGAGATACGCAGTATTTT	CASSQIGQLIRDTQYF	many	NA	TRBJ2-3	TRBV4-2
TGTGCCAGCAGCCAACAGGGTGGAGGCAAAAACATTCAGTACTTC	CASSQQGGGKNIQYF	NA	NA	TRBJ2-4	TRBV11-2
TGTGCAAGTCGCTTGCAGGAGCCCTTCTATAATTCACCCCTCCACTTT	CASRLQEPFYNSPLHF	NA	NA	TRBJ1-6	TRBV12-2
TGTGCCAGCAGCTTAGGAGGGACAGACGAGACCCAGTACTTC	CASSLGGTDETQYF	few	TRBD1	TRBJ2-5	TRBV7-8
TGTGCCAGCAGTGATGCAGGCTCTGCAACTAATGAAAAACTGTTTTTT	CASSDAGSATNEKLFF	NA	NA	TRBJ1-4	TRBV6-1
TGTGCCAGCAGCGCACTAGCGACCAACACCGGGGAGCTGTTTTTT	CASSALATNTGELFF	once	TRBD2	TRBJ2-2	TRBV2